The T cell receptor (beta chain) under discussion was sequenced for a study of blood T cell repertoires in COVID-19. About the research overall: Sample material is recorded as cDNA or gDNA derived from T cells, B-cell-depleted T cells, or PBMCs.

The CDR3 consists of 16 residues. V lost 3 bases, J lost 10 bases, and 10 bases stayed unmatched. Germline V gives CDR1 SGDLS, CDR2 YYNGEE. The assay was immunoSEQ multiplex PCR, and TCRdb's table has in-frame clones only and misses some. Counted here are a few hundred thousand clones, around 88% occurring once; the ten biggest clones make up 0.95% to 1.5%. Across about two dozen US areas, participants ranged in age from roughly 18 to 95 years. This sequence joins TRBV9 and TRBJ2-1; 13 nucleotides agree with TRBD2. The TCR was taken from a woman in her thirties or forties with acute COVID-19. Sequences were obtained from PBMCs or T cells enriched from blood (not recorded which). CDR3 DNA: TGTGCCAGCAGCGAGGGACCGGGACTAGCGGGATTCGAGCAGTTCTTC. It encodes CASSEGPGLAGFEQFF.